This is a list of T cell receptor beta chains from one sample in a study of beta chain features in type 1 diabetes. Only in-frame clones appear in the TCRdb table, and some are missing; sequencing was by immunoSEQ multiplex PCR. The sample carries about 660,000 clones, around an eighth recorded once. Sequences were obtained from naive CD4+ T cells from blood. The receptors come from a man younger than 30 with type 1 diabetes. CDR3s include the opening cysteine and the closing phenylalanine or tryptophan.

>TRBV7-9
CASSFNRGDTQYF
>TRBV9
CASSKGAGTLNTEAFF
>TRBV19
CASSIAQAAYGYTF
>TRBV18
CASSQGTGALNEQFF
>TRBV6-1
CASTMTSPNYGYTF
>TRBV29-1
CSVAKAQFF
>TRBV30
CAWSPQSTGELFF
>TRBV29-1
CSASRGAEETQYF
>TRBV6-5
CASSEVRVDGYTF
>TRBV10-3
CATLTGRGTEAFF
>TRBV7-8
CASSLEGQTGYTF
>TRBV4-1
CASSHLGREISDTQYF
>TRBV6-5
CASRRGLAAYEQYF